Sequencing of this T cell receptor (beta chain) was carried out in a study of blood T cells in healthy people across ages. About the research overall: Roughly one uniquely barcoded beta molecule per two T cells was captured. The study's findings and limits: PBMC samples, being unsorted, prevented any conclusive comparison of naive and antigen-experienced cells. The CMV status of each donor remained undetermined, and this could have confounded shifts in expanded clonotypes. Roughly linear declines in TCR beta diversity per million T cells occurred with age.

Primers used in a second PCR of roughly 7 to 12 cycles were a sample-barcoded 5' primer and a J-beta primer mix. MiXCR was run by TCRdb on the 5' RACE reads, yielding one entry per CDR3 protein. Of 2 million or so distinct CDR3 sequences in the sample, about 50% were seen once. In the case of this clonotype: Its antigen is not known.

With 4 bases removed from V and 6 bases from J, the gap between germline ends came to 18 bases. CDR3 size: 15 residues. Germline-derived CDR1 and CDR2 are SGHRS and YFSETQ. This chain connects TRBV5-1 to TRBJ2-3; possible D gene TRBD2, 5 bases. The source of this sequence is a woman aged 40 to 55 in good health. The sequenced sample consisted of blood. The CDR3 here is CASSDGMGGWDTQYF. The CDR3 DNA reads TGCGCCAGCAGCGATGGAATGGGCGGGTGGGATACGCAGTATTTT.